A single sample is the source of the 10 T cell receptor beta chains below, sequenced in a study of early T cells in non-severe SARS-CoV-2 infection. Each CDR3 protein is one row after TCRdb ran MiXCR on the 5' RACE reads. The table shows roughly 41,000 distinct CDR3 sequences, with 4.5% to 7% occurring only once. Sequencing was carried out using whole blood. These receptors all stem from an adult who was a healthcare worker with PCR-confirmed SARS-CoV-2 infection or an uninfected control (not recorded which).

This clonotype was found many times. The chain is built from TRBV20-1 and TRBJ1-2; D ambiguous. The CDR3 totals 13 residues. V lost 1 base to trimming and J lost 2 bases, with 8 bases between them. Germline values: CDR1 DFQATT, CDR2 SNEGSKA (reference sequence). CDR3 DNA: TGCAGTGCTAGAGTCTGGAAAAACTATGGCTACACCTTC. It codes for CSARVWKNYGYTF.

At least ten counts were recorded for this clonotype. The J gene is TRBJ2-1, the V gene TRBV2; D unresolved. CDR3 length: 13 amino acids. Deletions cut 4 bases from V and 7 bases from J, with 11 bases between. From germline, CDR1 is SNHLY and CDR2 FYNNEI. CDR3 bases: TGTGCCAGCAGTGCCCCCTTTAGGAATGAGCAGTTCTTC. Translation: CASSAPFRNEQFF.

This clonotype was observed many times. V and J are TRBV20-1 and TRBJ2-7; D is perhaps TRBD2 (6 bases). V was clipped by 3 bases and J by 2 bases, with 23 bases between them. This CDR3 contains 17 residues. Per the germline V gene, CDR1 is DFQATT and CDR2 is SNEGSKA (reference sequence). The CDR3 here is CSARGALPGLPPYEQYF. CDR3 nucleotide sequence: TGCAGTGCTAGGGGAGCTCTACCGGGACTCCCTCCCTACGAGCAGTACTTC.

Ten or more counts support this clonotype. The chain employs TRBV6-5 and TRBJ2-5; D not certain. V was clipped by 3 bases and J by 5 bases, with 19 bases between them. The CDR3 contains 16 residues. Germline V gene data show CDR1 as MNHEY and CDR2 as SVGAGI. The DNA of the CDR3 is TGTGCCAGCAGTTATCCAGCCCGTCGGGCAAGGGAGACCCAGTACTTC. Translated: CASSYPARRARETQYF.

This chain joins TRBV7-9 and TRBJ2-5, with D unclear. CDR3 length equals 12 residues. In germline, CDR1 is SEHNR, CDR2 FQNEAQ (reference sequence). Between the trimmed V and J ends, which lost 1 base and 4 bases, there was a span of 4 bases. In nucleotides, the CDR3 is TGTGCCAGCAGCTTAGAGGCAGAGACCCAGTACTTC. It translates to CASSLEAETQYF. Combining the CDR3 with reference TRBV7-9 and TRBJ2-5 gives the whole variable domain DTGVSQNPRHKITKRGQNVTFRCDPISEHNRLYWYRQTLGQGPEFLTYFQNEAQLEKSRLLSDRFSAERPKGSFSTLEIQRTEQGDSAMYLCASSLEAETQYFGPGTRLLVL.

This clonotype was observed at least ten times. The chain is built from TRBV4-2 and TRBJ2-2; possible D gene TRBD1, 6 bases. The CDR3 extends over 14 amino acids. Germline-derived CDR1 and CDR2 are LGHNA and YNFKEQ. Trimming left V 6 bases short and J 2 bases short, with 10 bases between. The CDR3 sequence: CASRRTDNTGELFF. The CDR3 DNA reads as TGTGCCAGCAGACGGACAGACAACACCGGGGAGCTGTTTTTT.

This clonotype has a count of ten or more. The chain recombines TRBV7-9 with TRBJ2-7, with D possibly matching TRBD1 (7 bases). The CDR3 is 13 amino acids. Germline CDR1 is SEHNR and CDR2 is FQNEAQ (reference sequence). Trimming removed 8 bases at V and 4 bases at J, with 15 bases between. In nucleotides, the CDR3 is TGTGCCAGCCAGCCCAGGGGGACTTACGAGCAGTACTTC. It yields the protein CASQPRGTYEQYF.

This clonotype was counted at least ten times. V gene TRBV5-1 combines with J gene TRBJ2-1; D is unresolved. Trimming stripped 4 bases from V and 6 bases from J, with 17 bases between. CDR1 and CDR2 from the germline V gene are SGHRS and YFSETQ. The CDR3 runs 15 residues. CDR3 region: CASSTGTNTANEQFF. In nucleotides, the CDR3 is TGCGCCAGCAGCACCGGAACGAATACGGCCAATGAGCAGTTCTTC.

At least ten counts were recorded for this clonotype. The chain recombines TRBV5-1 with TRBJ2-7; 13 bases line up with TRBD2. V shed 5 bases and J 5 bases; nucleotides not matched to a gene: 4. The CDR3 spans 14 residues. Looked up from germline, CDR1 is SGHRS and CDR2 is YFSETQ. This CDR3 reads CASSLGTSGNEQYF. In DNA form, the CDR3 reads TGCGCCAGCAGTTTAGGGACTAGCGGGAACGAGCAGTACTTC.

In this sample, this clonotype turned up a few times. V is TRBV24-1 and J is TRBJ2-3, with 11 bases that match TRBD2. The V segment lost 4 bases and the J segment 6 bases; nucleotides outside the gene matches: 20. The CDR3 totals 20 residues. Germline CDR1 is KGHDR and CDR2 is SFDVKD. The CDR3 DNA reads TGTGCCACCAGTGACCCAACTAGCGGGGGCCTCCAAACGCGGGCGGATACGCAGTATTTT. It encodes CATSDPTSGGLQTRADTQYF.